This T cell receptor (beta chain) came from a study of blood T cell repertoires in COVID-19. Overall study context: The cDNA or gDNA used as material had been derived from T cells, B-cell-depleted T cells, or PBMCs.

Germline values: CDR1 KGHSH, CDR2 LQKENI. V lost 3 bases and J lost 1, with 7 bases in between. This CDR3 comprises 15 residues. Clones were sequenced by immunoSEQ multiplex PCR, and TCRdb holds only the in-frame ones, with some missing. Of approximately 58,000 clones in the sample, more than 80% are singletons; the top ten hold more than 30%. This clonotype originated in a man in his 60s with COVID-19, enrolled during active disease. The sequencing input was peripheral blood. V usage is TRBV18 and J usage is TRBJ2-6, with a tentative D call TRBD1 (6 bases). The CDR3 DNA is TGTGCCAGCTCACCCCAGGGGTCTGGGGCCAACGTCCTGACTTTC. It translates to CASSPQGSGANVLTF.